These T cell receptor beta chains were read from a single sample in a study of immune evolution from preneoplasia to lung adenocarcinoma. Sequencing used immunoSEQ multiplex PCR; TCRdb keeps in-frame clones, though not all of them. The top ten clones hold 4.5% to 7% of a sample with 25,000 or so clones, roughly 74% of them seen once. Sequenced material: FFPE invasive lung adenocarcinoma tissue. The receptor source for this set is a person aged 55 to 75 with invasive lung adenocarcinoma. Some clones in this sample may be carry-over from other donors' samples. CDR3s include the opening cysteine and the closing phenylalanine or tryptophan. Fields, in order: V gene, J gene, clone size, D gene, CDR3 protein, CDR3 DNA. A D gene is named only where the DNA matches it firmly. Expanded clones are given a class, and other clones once, few, many or no size at all.

TRBV6-5	TRBJ1-5	.	.	CASSYRLNQPQHF	TGTGCCAGCAGTTACCGGCTAAATCAGCCCCAGCATTTT
TRBV28	TRBJ1-4	.	TRBD1	CASSFRGQGVNEKLFF	TGTGCCAGCAGTTTTAGGGGGCAAGGTGTTAATGAAAAACTGTTTTTT
TRBV2	TRBJ2-2	.	TRBD1	CASSGTGNTGELFF	TGTGCCAGCAGTGGGACAGGGAACACCGGGGAGCTGTTTTTT
TRBV5-1	TRBJ2-5	.	TRBD1	CASSLQGARETQYF	TGCGCCAGCAGCTTACAGGGGGCAAGGGAGACCCAGTACTTC
TRBV10-1	TRBJ2-7	few	TRBD2	CASRTSGSYEQYF	TGCGCCAGCAGGACTAGCGGGAGTTACGAGCAGTACTTC
TRBV29-1	TRBJ1-1	.	.	CSVMAPLGTEAFF	TGCAGCGTCATGGCCCCCTTGGGCACTGAAGCTTTCTTT
TRBV4-1	TRBJ2-6	.	.	CASSRAVGAWRSGANVLTF	TGCGCCAGCAGCCGGGCCGTCGGGGCCTGGCGCTCTGGGGCCAACGTCCTGACTTTC
TRBV28	TRBJ1-4	.	.	CASSFSVEKLFF	TGTGCCAGCAGTTTTTCGGTTGAAAAACTGTTTTTT
TRBV11-2	TRBJ2-3	.	.	CASTSLSTDTQYF	TGTGCCAGCACTTCTCTAAGCACAGATACGCAGTATTTT
TRBV19	TRBJ2-3	.	TRBD1	CASSIRSPQGAPWNTQYF	TGTGCCAGTAGTATAAGATCACCACAGGGGGCCCCCTGGAATACGCAGTATTTT
TRBV5-4	TRBJ1-1	.	.	CASSQEGRGVRPEAFF	TGTGCCAGCAGCCAAGAGGGCAGGGGTGTTCGTCCTGAAGCTTTCTTT
TRBV21-1	TRBJ2-3	.	.	CASSIRVTGDTQYF	TGTGCCAGCAGCATCCGGGTCACGGGAGATACGCAGTATTTT
TRBV12-5	TRBJ2-4	.	.	CASALPISPKNIQYF	TGTGCTAGTGCCCTGCCTATTAGTCCCAAAAACATTCAGTACTTC
TRBV15	TRBJ2-7	.	TRBD2	CATSRDLGTSGRKDEQYF	TGTGCCACCAGCAGAGATCTGGGGACTAGCGGGAGGAAGGACGAGCAGTACTTC
TRBV5-1	TRBJ1-1	.	.	CASSLRMNTEAFF	TGCGCCAGCAGCTTGAGGATGAACACTGAAGCTTTCTTT
TRBV6-6	TRBJ2-3	few	.	CASASADTQYF	TGTGCCAGCGCTAGCGCAGATACGCAGTATTTT
TRBV5-1	TRBJ1-1	medium-sized	.	CASGVTTNTEAFF	TGCGCCAGCGGGGTAACGACGAACACTGAAGCTTTCTTT
TRBV10-3	TRBJ2-3	.	.	CAISDLGTDTQYF	TGTGCCATCAGTGATTTGGGGACAGATACGCAGTATTTT
TRBV5-6	TRBJ2-1	.	.	CASSLGLPHEQFF	TGTGCCAGCAGCTTGGGACTTCCCCATGAGCAGTTCTTC
TRBV5-1	TRBJ2-7	.	.	CASRPGYGEQYF	TGCGCCAGCAGACCCGGTTATGGGGAGCAGTACTTC
TRBV5-1	TRBJ2-7	few	TRBD1	CASSLRSTGGSYEQYF	TGCGCCAGCAGCTTGCGGTCTACAGGGGGATCCTACGAGCAGTACTTC
TRBV28	TRBJ2-1	.	.	CASRDHRTRPFF	TGTGCCAGCAGGGATCATCGGACCCGACCGTTCTTC
TRBV10-1	TRBJ2-7	.	.	CASSSTTTHYEQYF	TGCGCCAGCAGCTCGACAACCACTCACTACGAGCAGTACTTC
TRBV5-1	TRBJ1-2	.	.	CASSLDLQGYGYTF	TGCGCCAGCAGCTTGGACCTTCAGGGGTATGGCTACACCTTC
TRBV6-5	TRBJ1-2	once	.	CASSRLPTGYGYTF	TGTGCCAGCTCTCGACTCCCTACGGGCTATGGCTACACCTTC
TRBV19	TRBJ1-2	.	.	CASSIDGADYGYTF	TGTGCCAGTAGTATAGATGGGGCAGACTATGGCTACACCTTC
TRBV5-6	TRBJ2-7	few	TRBD1	CASSFRRQGAREQYF	TGTGCCAGCAGCTTTCGAAGACAGGGGGCGCGGGAGCAGTACTTC
TRBV29-1	TRBJ2-5	.	.	CSVETSQGLWETQYF	TGCAGCGTGGAGACCAGCCAGGGCCTTTGGGAGACCCAGTACTTC
TRBV27	TRBJ1-2	few	.	CASSNLQGYYGYTF	TGTGCCAGCAGCAATTTACAGGGCTACTATGGCTACACCTTC
TRBV6-5	TRBJ1-1	.	.	CASSYKTVNTEAFF	TGTGCCAGCAGTTATAAGACGGTGAACACTGAAGCTTTCTTT
TRBV19	TRBJ1-2	medium-sized	.	CASSRELRNSYGYTF	TGTGCCAGTAGTCGCGAACTACGTAACTCCTATGGCTACACCTTC
TRBV27	TRBJ1-1	.	TRBD1	CASSPGQGVRTEAFF	TGTGCCAGCAGTCCAGGGCAGGGGGTACGCACTGAAGCTTTCTTT
TRBV30	TRBJ2-7	.	.	CAWSRGLGYSAYEQYF	TGTGCCTGGAGCCGCGGGCTCGGATACTCAGCCTACGAGCAGTACTTC
TRBV6-4	TRBJ2-2	.	TRBD1	CASSRTGDGGELFF	TGTGCCAGCAGCAGAACAGGGGATGGCGGGGAGCTGTTTTTT
TRBV27	TRBJ2-5	.	TRBD2	CASSSPGGTQYF	TGTGCCAGCAGTTCCCCGGGGGGGACCCAGTACTTC
TRBV19	TRBJ2-2	.	.	CASSILENTGELFF	TGTGCCAGTAGTATACTAGAGAACACCGGGGAGCTGTTTTTT
TRBV5-1	TRBJ2-7	.	.	CASSLAEGVGEQYF	TGCGCCAGCAGCTTGGCCGAGGGGGTAGGCGAGCAGTACTTC
TRBV5-4	TRBJ2-6	.	.	CASSPRGTSGANVLTF	TGTGCCAGCAGCCCTCGGGGTACTTCTGGGGCCAACGTCCTGACTTTC